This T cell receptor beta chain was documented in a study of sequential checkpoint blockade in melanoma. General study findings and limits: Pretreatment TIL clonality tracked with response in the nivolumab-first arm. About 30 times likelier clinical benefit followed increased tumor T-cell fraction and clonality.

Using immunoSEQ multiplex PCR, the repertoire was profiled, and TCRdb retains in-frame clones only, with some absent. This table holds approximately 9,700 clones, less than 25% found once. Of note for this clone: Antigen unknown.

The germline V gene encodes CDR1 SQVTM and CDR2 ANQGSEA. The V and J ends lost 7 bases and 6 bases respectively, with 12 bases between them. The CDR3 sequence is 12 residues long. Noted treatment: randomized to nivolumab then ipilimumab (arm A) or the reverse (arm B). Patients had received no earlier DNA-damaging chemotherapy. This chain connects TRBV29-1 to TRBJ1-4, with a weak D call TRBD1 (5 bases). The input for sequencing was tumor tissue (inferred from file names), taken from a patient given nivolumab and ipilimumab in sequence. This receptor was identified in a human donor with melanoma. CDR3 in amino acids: CSGRDLDEKLFF. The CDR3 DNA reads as TGCAGCGGCCGGGACCTCGATGAAAAACTGTTTTTT.